The clone carrying this T cell receptor (beta chain) came up many times. The antigen remains unidentified. This record belongs to a study of molecular identifiers for immune sequencing clone quantification. Study details: Within a replicate experiment, RNA obtained from either about 21,000 or 97,000 naive CD8 cells was divided into five aliquots, and four of those aliquots were then sequenced. Study results and caveats: Barcode-sharing identical TCR molecules could underestimate highly expanded clone sizes.

In preparing bulk TCR libraries, previously described methods and listed TCR primers were used. From the PCR reads, TCRdb called clonotypes with MiXCR, one entry per CDR3 protein. The sample lists under 800,000 distinct CDR3 sequences; 25% were seen once. Based on a CD8+CD4-CCR7+CD45RA+ profile, naive CD8 T cells were sorted. Germline CDR1 MDHEN, CDR2 SYDVKM. V dropped 2 bases and J dropped 1 base, with 12 bases sitting between them. The CDR3 length is 15 residues. The gene calls are TRBV28 and TRBJ2-7; D is uncertain. The sequencing sample was made of naive CD8+ T cells from blood, with Jurkat cell RNA spiked in. Subset given: FACS-sorted CD8+CD4-CCR7+CD45RA+ naive T cells. This TCR was sampled from a human donor in good health. Some libraries in this study had Jurkat cell RNA spiked in. CDR3 nucleotide sequence: TGTGCCAGCAGTTTACGTGGTATCCTGTCCTACGAGCAGTACTTC. Amino acid sequence: CASSLRGILSYEQYF.